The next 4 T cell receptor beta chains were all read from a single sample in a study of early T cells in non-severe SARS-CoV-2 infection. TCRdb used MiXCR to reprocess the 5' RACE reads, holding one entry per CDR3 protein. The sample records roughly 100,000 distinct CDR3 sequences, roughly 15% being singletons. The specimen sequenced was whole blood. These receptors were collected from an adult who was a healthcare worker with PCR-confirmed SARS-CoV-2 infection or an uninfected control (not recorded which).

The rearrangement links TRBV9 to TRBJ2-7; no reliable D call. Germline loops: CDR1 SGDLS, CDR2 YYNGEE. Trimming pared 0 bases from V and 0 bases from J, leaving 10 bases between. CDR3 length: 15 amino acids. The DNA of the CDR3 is TGTGCCAGCAGCGTAGATGGTGGAATCTCCTACGAGCAGTACTTC. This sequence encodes CASSVDGGISYEQYF. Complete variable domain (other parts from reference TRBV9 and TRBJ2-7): DSGVTQTPKHLITATGQRVTLRCSPRSGDLSVYWYQQSLDQGLQFLIQYYNGEERAKGNILERFSAQQFPDLHSELNLSSLELGDSALYFCASSVDGGISYEQYFGPGTRLTVT.

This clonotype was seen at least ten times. CDR3 in amino acids: CSVKENTIYF. For the CDR3, the DNA is TGCAGCGTCAAGGAGAACACCATATATTTT. The V gene is TRBV29-1, the J gene TRBJ1-3, with D unresolved. V lost 6 bases and J 7 bases, leaving 7 bases between the germline ends. The length of the CDR3 is 10 residues. Germline loops: CDR1 SQVTM, CDR2 ANQGSEA.

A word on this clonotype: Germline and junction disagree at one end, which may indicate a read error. The CDR3 loop reads CANSPRPLAPGEQYF. CDR3 coding DNA: TGTGCCAACAGCCCCAGGCCTCTAGCTCCGGGGGAGCAGTACTTC. The V call is TRBV13, the J call TRBJ2-7; D perhaps matches TRBD2 (5 bases). In germline, CDR1 is PRHDT, CDR2 FYEKMQ (reference sequence). There are 15 residues in the CDR3.

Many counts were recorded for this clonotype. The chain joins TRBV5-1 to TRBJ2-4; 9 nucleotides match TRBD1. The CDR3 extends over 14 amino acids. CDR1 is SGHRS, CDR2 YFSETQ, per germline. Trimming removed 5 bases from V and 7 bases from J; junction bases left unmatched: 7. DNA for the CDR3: TGCGCCAGCAGTCGCGGACAGGGGAACAACATTCAGTACTTC. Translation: CASSRGQGNNIQYF.